These 24 T cell receptor beta chains were all obtained from the same sample, sequenced in a study of blood T cell repertoires in COVID-19. Clones were sequenced by immunoSEQ multiplex PCR, and TCRdb holds only the in-frame ones, with some missing. The sample consists of about 270,000 clones, approximately 90% of them appearing once. Sequencing used PBMCs or T cells enriched from blood (not recorded which). Receptors originate from a man younger than 30 who had recovered from COVID-19.

The chain combines TRBV10-3 with TRBJ2-1; 10 nucleotides match TRBD2. V trimming: 5 bases; J trimming: 5 bases; junction bases outside the gene matches: 0. The CDR3 runs to 13 residues. CDR1 is ENHRY, CDR2 SYGVKD, per germline. CDR3 protein: CAISLAGDNEQFF. The CDR3 region has the DNA TGTGCCATCAGTCTAGCGGGGGACAATGAGCAGTTCTTC.

The chain links TRBV2 to TRBJ1-6; unclear D gene. This CDR3 contains 15 residues. Trimming cost V 7 bases and J 0 bases, with 10 bases left between them. CDR1 is SNHLY, CDR2 FYNNEI, per germline. The CDR3 DNA reads as TGTGCCAGCAAGCGGGAAAGCTCCTATAATTCACCCCTCCACTTT. This sequence encodes CASKRESSYNSPLHF.

The rearrangement joins TRBV6-5 to TRBJ2-7; TRBD1 is a possible D gene (6 bases). The CDR3 covers 13 residues. V was clipped by 6 bases and J by 2 bases, with 11 bases between them. Germline V gives CDR1 MNHEY, CDR2 SVGAGI. Here the CDR3 DNA reads TGTGCCAGCAGGGGACAAAGTACCTACGAGCAGTACTTC. Translating gives CASRGQSTYEQYF.

The chain is built from TRBV18 and TRBJ2-7, with TRBD1 identical over 7 bases. The germline CDR1 and CDR2 sequences are KGHSH and LQKENI. CDR3 size: 14 residues. With V trimmed by 5 bases and J by 1 base, 5 bases remained unmatched. CDR3 nucleotides: TGTGCCAGCTCAGAAGGACAGGCGTCCTACGAGCAGTACTTC. This translates into CASSEGQASYEQYF.

The chain joins TRBV11-2 to TRBJ2-1; D may be TRBD2 (5 bases). Trimming removed 0 bases at V and 5 bases at J, with 11 bases between. Per the germline V gene, CDR1 is SGHAT and CDR2 is FQNNGV. The CDR3 length is 15 residues. The CDR3 bases are TGTGCCAGCAGCTTAGAGGCGGGTTTCCACAATGAGCAGTTCTTC. Translation: CASSLEAGFHNEQFF.

The chain employs TRBV28 and TRBJ1-2; D is possibly TRBD1 (5 bases). CDR1 is MDHEN and CDR2 is SYDVKM in the germline V gene. V was shortened by 3 bases and J by 1 base, with 9 bases between the two germline ends. There are 14 residues in the CDR3. For the CDR3, the DNA is TGTGCCAGCAGTTTGGCAGGGAATAACTATGGCTACACCTTC. Translating it yields CASSLAGNNYGYTF.

The chain has TRBV28 and TRBJ1-4; 7 bases fit TRBD1. Trimming cost V 7 bases and J 2 bases; bases outside gene matches: 4. The CDR3 extends over 14 amino acids. Germline V gene sequence: CDR1 MDHEN, CDR2 SYDVKM. CDR3 in DNA: TGTGCCAGCAAGAGGGGGCCTACTAATGAAAAACTGTTTTTT. Its protein product is CASKRGPTNEKLFF.

The rearrangement joins TRBV5-4 to TRBJ1-6; D possibly corresponds to TRBD1 (6 bases). V was cut by 0 bases and J by 10 bases, with 11 bases left in between. Per the germline V gene, CDR1 is SGHNT and CDR2 is YYREEE (reference sequence). This CDR3 is built from 14 residues. CDR3 amino acids: CASSLDRVQSPLHF. CDR3 bases: TGTGCCAGCAGCTTGGACAGGGTACAGTCACCCCTCCACTTT.

The J gene is TRBJ2-3, the V gene TRBV4-1; 9 nucleotides agree with TRBD2. J gave up 2 bases and V 3 bases, and 6 bases lay outside the gene matches. Germline values: CDR1 MGHRA, CDR2 YSYEKL. The CDR3 covers 16 residues. The CDR3 nucleotides read TGCGCCAGCAGCCACGGGCTAGCGGGGATCACAGATACGCAGTATTTT. Its translation is CASSHGLAGITDTQYF.

This chain uses TRBV24-1 with TRBJ2-5, with D unclear. V was trimmed by 3 bases and J by 1 base, leaving 17 bases between them. CDR3 length equals 17 residues. From germline, CDR1 is KGHDR and CDR2 SFDVKD. In DNA, the CDR3 is TGTGCCACCAGTGATACACTACCTCAAGGCCTCCAAGAGACCCAGTACTTC. This sequence encodes CATSDTLPQGLQETQYF.

The chain couples TRBV29-1 to TRBJ2-7, with 8 positions matching TRBD1. This CDR3 is built from 13 residues. J lost 2 bases, V lost 5 bases, and 5 bases had no gene match. Germline V gives CDR1 SQVTM, CDR2 ANQGSEA. This chain's CDR3 is CSVSRTGTYEQYF. CDR3 sequence (DNA): TGCAGCGTTTCCCGGACAGGGACCTACGAGCAGTACTTC.

This clone was detected only once. The CDR3 DNA sequence: TGTGCCAGCAGTTCGGGACAGGGAGTGGGGGGCTCTGGGGCCAACGTCCTGACTTTC. It specifies CASSSGQGVGGSGANVLTF. This chain connects TRBV27 to TRBJ2-6; TRBD1 matches at 9 bases. The CDR3 sequence is 19 residues long. The J segment lost 0 bases and the V segment lost 4 bases, leaving 10 bases of the junction unmatched. Germline-derived CDR1 and CDR2 are MNHEY and SMNVEV (reference sequence). Together with reference TRBV27 and TRBJ2-6, the CDR3 gives the full variable domain: EAQVTQNPRYLITVTGKKLTVTCSQNMNHEYMSWYRQDPGLGLRQIYYSMNVEVTDKGDVPEGYKVSRKEKRNFPLILESPSPNQTSLYFCASSSGQGVGGSGANVLTFGAGSRLTVL.

The chain uses TRBV13 and TRBJ1-3; 10 positions agree with TRBD1. This CDR3 is 15 amino acids long. V shed 4 bases, J shed 7 bases, and the junction held 7 bases outside the gene matches. Per the germline V gene, CDR1 is PRHDT and CDR2 is FYEKMQ (reference sequence). The CDR3 DNA is TGTGCCAGCAGCTCCAAGCGGACAGGGGGGAACACCATATATTTT. Its translation is CASSSKRTGGNTIYF.

The V call is TRBV5-4, the J call TRBJ2-1; D not certain. This CDR3 is 11 amino acids long. Germline V gene data show CDR1 as SGHNT and CDR2 as YYREEE (reference sequence). Deletions cut 2 bases from V and 6 bases from J, with 3 bases between. DNA for the CDR3: TGTGCCAGCAGCTTCGGCAATGAGCAGTTCTTC. This sequence encodes CASSFGNEQFF.

This clone was detected only once. This chain uses TRBV7-8 with TRBJ1-3; D uncertain. Germline assignment: CDR1 SGHVS and CDR2 FQNEAQ. V shed 0 bases and J shed 0 bases, with 12 bases lying between them. This CDR3 comprises 17 residues. The CDR3 protein is CASSLAIMRDSGNTIYF. DNA of the CDR3: TGTGCCAGCAGCTTAGCGATCATGCGGGACTCTGGAAACACCATATATTTT.

This clone was seen a single time. The V gene is TRBV7-2, the J gene TRBJ2-3; D may be TRBD1 (5 bases). Trimming removed 1 base from V and 3 bases from J, with 11 bases in between. Germline V gene lookup returns CDR1 SGHTA and CDR2 FQGNSA. This CDR3 is built from 15 residues. The CDR3 DNA sequence: TGTGCCAGCAGCTTAGAGGGCAGGGCGACAGATACGCAGTATTTT. Its protein product is CASSLEGRATDTQYF.

This CDR3 reads CASSPGSGVYEQYF. CDR3 coding DNA: TGTGCCAGCAGCCCGGGGTCAGGAGTGTACGAGCAGTACTTC. V gene TRBV9 combines with J gene TRBJ2-7, with a weak D call TRBD2 (5 bases). V lost 4 bases, J lost 4 bases, and 15 bases lay in between. The CDR3 extends over 14 amino acids. From germline, CDR1 is SGDLS and CDR2 YYNGEE.

V gene TRBV18 combines with J gene TRBJ2-5, with TRBD1 identical over 7 bases. CDR3 size: 14 residues. Germline CDR1 KGHSH, CDR2 LQKENI. The trim removed 5 bases at V and 4 bases at J, leaving 7 bases unmatched. The CDR3 coding sequence is TGTGCCAGCTCAATTAACAGGGGTCGAGAGACCCAGTACTTC. This encodes CASSINRGRETQYF.

The V and J genes are TRBV15 and TRBJ1-2; D not resolved. This CDR3 has 12 amino acids. Germline assignment: CDR1 LNHNV and CDR2 YYDKDF (reference sequence). Between the trimmed V and J ends, which lost 3 bases and 7 bases, there was a span of 9 bases. The CDR3 DNA reads as TGTGCCACCAGCAGGGGGAGTCTTGGCTACACCTTC. Its protein product is CATSRGSLGYTF.

The V and J genes are TRBV19 and TRBJ2-4, with D tentatively TRBD2 (5 bases). Per germline, CDR1 LNHDA and CDR2 SQIVND (reference sequence). V gave up 4 bases and J gave up 0 bases, with 13 bases separating them. This CDR3 contains 16 residues. The DNA of the CDR3 is TGTGCCAGTAGTAGAACCCGGGATTTAGCCAAAAACATTCAGTACTTC. This gives the protein CASSRTRDLAKNIQYF.

V gene TRBV28 combines with J gene TRBJ2-1, with D perhaps matching TRBD2 (6 bases). Trimming removed 5 bases from V and 5 bases from J, with 28 bases in between. Looked up from germline, CDR1 is MDHEN and CDR2 is SYDVKM. The CDR3 covers 19 residues. The CDR3 region is CASSGVVLGRGRSNNEQFF. Here the CDR3 DNA reads TGTGCCAGCAGTGGAGTTGTCCTCGGTCGGGGGAGGTCTAACAATGAGCAGTTCTTC.

The J gene is TRBJ1-1, the V gene TRBV19; the D is unclear. CDR3 length: 15 amino acids. V lost 5 bases, J lost 0 bases, and 13 bases lay in between. Germline-derived CDR1 and CDR2 are LNHDA and SQIVND (reference sequence). CDR3 in amino acids: CASSSGSYLNTEAFF. CDR3 nucleotide sequence: TGTGCCAGTAGTTCGGGGAGTTACTTGAACACTGAAGCTTTCTTT.

The chain uses TRBV18 and TRBJ1-2; 12 positions match TRBD1. The ends lost 2 bases at V and 8 bases at J; junction bases unmatched: 12. The germline CDR1 and CDR2 sequences are KGHSH and LQKENI. CDR3 length equals 17 residues. CDR3 loop: CASSPEGQGAEERGYTF. In DNA, the CDR3 is TGTGCCAGCTCACCAGAGGGACAGGGGGCAGAGGAACGGGGCTACACCTTC.

V usage is TRBV5-1 and J usage is TRBJ1-2, with D unresolved. Deletions cut 0 bases from V and 6 bases from J, with 12 bases between. Germline CDR1 is SGHRS and CDR2 is YFSETQ. CDR3 length equals 14 residues. CDR3 sequence: CASSLEAGPNGYTF. CDR3 nucleotides: TGCGCCAGCAGCTTGGAGGCAGGCCCAAATGGCTACACCTTC.